The sequence of this TCR beta chain was determined in a study of Ad26.COV2.S vaccination and SARS-CoV-2 variants. CDR1 is MDHEN and CDR2 is SYDVKM in the germline V gene. The V and J ends lost 5 bases and 4 bases respectively, with 11 bases between them. The CDR3 contains 14 residues. Here immunoSEQ multiplex PCR was the method, and the copy in TCRdb shows in-frame clones only, minus some. The sample consists of around 86,000 clones, more than 65% of them appearing once. The rearrangement joins TRBV28 to TRBJ2-2; tentatively, D is TRBD2 (5 bases). Sequenced here: peripheral blood, sampled after recovery from COVID-19. The TCR was taken from a human donor who had recovered from COVID-19. The DNA of the CDR3 is TGTGCCAGCAGTCCACGAACTAGCACCGGGGAGCTGTTTTTT. This encodes CASSPRTSTGELFF.